The rows below give T cell receptor beta chains drawn from one sample of a study of blood T cells in healthy people across ages. TCRdb fed the 5' RACE reads into MiXCR, producing one record per CDR3 protein. The sample holds hundreds of thousands of distinct CDR3 sequences, roughly two fifths seen once. The source material was blood. The receptors originated from a woman aged 55-69 years in good health. CDR3s include the opening cysteine and the closing phenylalanine or tryptophan. The D gene is left open where the match is weak. Not all rows give a size; the values are once, few, many and, for expanded clones, a class.

DNA	CDR3	V	J	D	size
TGTGCCAGCAGCTCACAGGGGGTGGTTGTCACAGATACGCAGTATTTT	CASSSQGVVVTDTQYF	TRBV7-8	TRBJ2-3	TRBD1	.
TGCAGTGCTAGAGATCGGGAGGACTATGGCTACACCTTC	CSARDREDYGYTF	TRBV20-1	TRBJ1-2	.	many
TGTGCCAGCAGTTCCATCCGGGACGGCACCTACGAGCAGTACTTC	CASSSIRDGTYEQYF	TRBV6-5	TRBJ2-7	.	.
TGTGCCAGCAGCCAAGACACTAGCGTCTCCTACGAGCAGTACTTC	CASSQDTSVSYEQYF	TRBV14	TRBJ2-7	TRBD2	few
TGTGCCAGCAGCCGTAGCGGGGGAGGAGAGGGGAGCTCCTACAATGAGCAGTTCTTC	CASSRSGGGEGSSYNEQFF	TRBV28	TRBJ2-1	TRBD2	few
TGTGCCAGCAGCCAAAACCTAGGGGGAGCGGGGCTCAATGAGCAGTTCTTC	CASSQNLGGAGLNEQFF	TRBV3-1	TRBJ2-1	.	.
TGTGCCAGCAGTAATGCGTGGCAGGGGGGGTCCGGGTTCTTC	CASSNAWQGGSGFF	TRBV6-6	TRBJ2-1	.	.
TGCAGTGCTAGGCCAGGGGGTAGCACAGATACGCAGTATTTT	CSARPGGSTDTQYF	TRBV20-1	TRBJ2-3	TRBD1	few
TGTGCCAGCTACGGTACCTCTGGGGCCAACGTCCTGACTTTC	CASYGTSGANVLTF	TRBV25-1	TRBJ2-6	.	once
TGCAGCGTAGCCGGGACAGGGCAAGAGACCCAGTACTTC	CSVAGTGQETQYF	TRBV29-1	TRBJ2-5	TRBD1	many
TGTGCCAGCAGTTCGGGCAGGGTAGGGTCACCCCTCCACTTT	CASSSGRVGSPLHF	TRBV6-5	TRBJ1-6	.	.
TGCGCCAGCAGCCAAGAAGGGTTCGCCACTGGGGGAGAGACCCAGTACTTC	CASSQEGFATGGETQYF	TRBV4-1	TRBJ2-5	.	once
TGTGCCTGGAGGTACGGCAGCACAGATACGCAGTATTTT	CAWRYGSTDTQYF	TRBV30	TRBJ2-3	.	few
TGCAGTGCTACAACCCCGGGAGATAACACCGGGGAGCTGTTTTTT	CSATTPGDNTGELFF	TRBV20-1	TRBJ2-2	.	.
TGTGCCAGCAGCTTACGTAGCGGAGGGGCTAGCACAGATACGCAGTATTTT	CASSLRSGGASTDTQYF	TRBV5-5	TRBJ2-3	.	.
TGTGCCAGCAGACTAACCGGGACAGGGTGCACGAAAGCTTTCTTT	CASRLTGTGCTKAFF	TRBV12-3/TRBV12-4	TRBJ1-1	TRBD1	.
TGTGCCAGCAGCACCCCGACAGGGTTAGTAGCTTTCTTT	CASSTPTGLVAFF	TRBV13	TRBJ1-1	TRBD1	.
TGTGCCAGCAGTTACCCAAACAACTACGAGCAGTACTTC	CASSYPNNYEQYF	TRBV6-5	TRBJ2-7	.	many
TGTGCCAGCAGCCCACTCTCGGGGACAGGGGCCGAAGAGACCCAGTACTTC	CASSPLSGTGAEETQYF	TRBV7-9	TRBJ2-5	TRBD1	.
TGCGCCAGCAGCCAGGGGACTAGCGGGAGCTACAAGCAGTACTTC	CASSQGTSGSYKQYF	TRBV4-3	TRBJ2-4	TRBD2	.
TGCAGCGTCGACGACAGGGGTGGAACAGATACGCAGTATTTT	CSVDDRGGTDTQYF	TRBV29-1	TRBJ2-3	TRBD1	.
TGTGCCAGCAGTTACACGGGACAGTCTCAGCCCCAGCATTTT	CASSYTGQSQPQHF	TRBV6-6	TRBJ1-5	TRBD1	few
TGTGCCAGCAGCTTAGGTGTCAGCGGGGGGGCCAACACAGATACGCAGTATTTT	CASSLGVSGGANTDTQYF	TRBV7-9	TRBJ2-3	TRBD2	.
TGTGCCAGCAGCCCTCCCCGTCTACAGGGCTCCTACGAGCAGTACTTC	CASSPPRLQGSYEQYF	TRBV11-2	TRBJ2-7	.	.
TGCAGTATGGAACAGGGGATGATTGAGACCCAGTACTTC	CSMEQGMIETQYF	TRBV20-1	TRBJ2-5	TRBD1	.
TGTGCCAGCAGCCAGACAGCCGCCGAGCAGTACTTC	CASSQTAAEQYF	TRBV7-2	TRBJ2-7	.	.
TGTGCCAGCAGTTTCACAGGGGGCATTGGAAACACCATATATTTT	CASSFTGGIGNTIYF	TRBV27	TRBJ1-3	TRBD1	.
TGTGCCAGCAGTTTAGACAGGGTCAATCAGCCCCAGCATTTT	CASSLDRVNQPQHF	TRBV12-3/TRBV12-4	TRBJ1-5	.	.
TGTGCCAGCAGTCTCGACGCCTACTATGGCTACACCTTC	CASSLDAYYGYTF	TRBV12-3/TRBV12-4	TRBJ1-2	.	.
TGTGCCAGCAGCCAAGACCGGCATCGTGGAGAGACCCAGTACTTC	CASSQDRHRGETQYF	TRBV4-2	TRBJ2-5	.	.
TGTGCCAGCAGCGTAGGAGCGGGAGAAGGCTACAATGAGCAGTACTTC	CASSVGAGEGYNEQYF	TRBV9	TRBJ2-5	TRBD2	.